This T cell receptor (beta chain) was retrieved from a study of blood T cell repertoires in COVID-19. On the study more broadly: Acute-phase and convalescent COVID-19 samples originated in the United States, Italy and Spain. PBMCs, B-cell-depleted T cells, or T cells provided the cDNA or gDNA that made up the material.

The J segment lost 2 bases and the V segment lost 5 bases, leaving 4 bases of the junction unmatched. CDR1 SGHRS and CDR2 YFSETQ come from the germline V gene. The CDR3 is 14 amino acids. Per the original methods: Amplification with reference gene primers provided the estimates of nucleated cell counts. The repertoire was sequenced with immunoSEQ multiplex PCR; TCRdb's copy has only in-frame clones and lacks some. V, J and clone size reflect that table, while D and trimming were determined from the DNA. The sample has about 150,000 clones; 76% are singletons. The rearrangement uses TRBV5-1 and TRBJ2-7; 10 nucleotides line up with TRBD2. The sequencing input was peripheral blood. This TCR was recovered from an elderly woman with acute or convalescent COVID-19. Here the CDR3 reads CASSVSGGAYEQYF. In nucleotides, the CDR3 is TGCGCCAGCAGTGTAAGCGGGGGGGCCTACGAGCAGTACTTC.